This TCR beta chain originates from a study of CD8 T cells in ankylosing spondylitis. General study results and limits: Existing reports had already noted some motif variants in reactive arthritis synovial fluid and blood. Characteristic, it appeared, of ankylosing spondylitis blood was a TCR beta motif of about eight highly homologous variants. The authors reported significant enrichment of disease-linked clones in matched ankylosing spondylitis synovial fluid.

Trimming removed 1 base from V and 4 bases from J; junction bases left unmatched: 3. The CDR3 is 16 residues long. Germline CDR1 is SGHRS and CDR2 is YFSETQ. In TCRdb, the 5' RACE reads were re-called with MiXCR into one record per CDR3 protein. The sample includes about 170,000 distinct CDR3 sequences, about 17% of them seen just once. As concerns this clonotype: Its cognate antigen is unknown.

The specimen sequenced was blood, either unsorted or a sorted T cell fraction (not recorded which). V is TRBV5-1 and J is TRBJ2-1; 12 positions agree with TRBD2. This receptor was identified in a male donor with ankylosing spondylitis or in good health (not recorded which). This chain's CDR3 is CASSLSLAGGYNEQFF. CDR3 in DNA: TGCGCCAGCAGCTTGTCCCTAGCGGGAGGGTACAATGAGCAGTTCTTC.